The 11 T cell receptor beta chains given below trace back to one sample, sequenced in a study of type 1 and type 2 diabetes patients. Genomic DNA was the PCR template. The TCR beta CDR3 region was amplified using 30 forward and 13 reverse primers. TCRdb fed the multiplex PCR reads into MiXCR, producing one record per CDR3 protein. The data contain around 300,000 distinct CDR3 sequences, 47% of them singletons. The sequenced sample consisted of peripheral blood mononuclear cells (PBMCs). These TCRs come from a man aged 18 to 35 with type 2 diabetes.

V usage is TRBV5-1 and J usage is TRBJ2-3; maybe TRBD1 (5 bases). V lost 4 bases, J lost 0 bases, and 15 bases lay in between. Germline V CDR1 and CDR2: SGHRS, YFSETQ. The CDR3 contains 16 residues. CDR3 in DNA: TGCGCCAGCAGCCCAACGGCAGGGTCAAGCACAGATACGCAGTATTTT. Protein product: CASSPTAGSSTDTQYF. Variable domain in full (rest from reference TRBV5-1 and TRBJ2-3): KAGVTQTPRYLIKTRGQQVTLSCSPISGHRSVSWYQQTPGQGLQFLFEYFSETQRNKGNFPGRFSGRQFSNSRSEMNVSTLELGDSALYLCASSPTAGSSTDTQYFGPGTRLTVL.

The chain couples TRBV12-3 or TRBV12-4 to TRBJ1-2; no clear D. The CDR3 sequence is 13 residues long. Deletions cut 0 bases from V and 4 bases from J, with 6 bases between. CDR3 residues: CASSLAGSYGYTF. CDR3 bases: TGTGCCAGCAGTTTAGCAGGTTCCTATGGCTACACCTTC.

This clonotype was counted a few times. The chain carries TRBV7-2 and TRBJ1-6; a weak D match, TRBD1 (5 bases). CDR3 length: 16 amino acids. Trimming took off 1 base at V and 8 bases at J, with 15 bases between the two ends. Germline CDR1 reads SGHTA; CDR2 reads FQGNSA. The CDR3 nucleotides are TGTGCCAGCAGCTTAGTTGGCGGGACGGGGGATTCACCCCTCCACTTT. This codes for CASSLVGGTGDSPLHF.

This chain connects TRBV7-2 to TRBJ2-1; D unclear. V was trimmed by 8 bases and J by 7 bases, leaving 21 bases between them. This CDR3 has 15 amino acids. Germline V lookup: CDR1 SGHTA, CDR2 FQGNSA. As DNA, the CDR3 is TGTGCCAGCCTCCCCGGCGGCAGTTCGACAAATGAGCAGTTCTTC. Translated: CASLPGGSSTNEQFF. The full variable domain, its missing parts supplied by reference TRBV7-2 and TRBJ2-1, is GAGVSQSPSNKVTEKGKDVELRCDPISGHTALYWYRQSLGQGLEFLIYFQGNSAPDKSGLPSDRFSAERTGGSVSTLTIQRTQQEDSAVYLCASLPGGSSTNEQFFGPGTRLTVL.

This chain's CDR3 is CASSEWISADNQPQHF. Here the CDR3 DNA reads TGTGCCAGCAGTGAATGGATTTCGGCAGATAATCAGCCCCAGCATTTT. The chain couples TRBV2 to TRBJ1-5; no firm D call. The CDR3 length is 16 residues. Germline-derived CDR1 and CDR2 are SNHLY and FYNNEI. V lost 2 bases and J 4 bases, leaving 15 bases between the germline ends.

The chain has TRBV5-1 and TRBJ1-1; TRBD1 matches at 10 bases. CDR3 size: 16 residues. V was clipped by 0 bases and J by 9 bases; unmatched bases: 11. Per the germline V gene, CDR1 is SGHRS and CDR2 is YFSETQ. CDR3 in amino acids: CASSLVFRDRGSKAFF. The CDR3 DNA reads TGCGCCAGCAGCTTGGTATTTAGGGACAGGGGTTCTAAAGCTTTCTTT.

The chain recombines TRBV20-1 with TRBJ1-6, with 8 bases that match TRBD1. Per germline, CDR1 DFQATT and CDR2 SNEGSKA (reference sequence). V gave up 5 bases and J gave up 7 bases; unmatched junction bases: 4. The CDR3 is made up of 13 amino acids. CDR3 protein: CSACTGGNSPLHF. In nucleotides, the CDR3 is TGCAGTGCTTGTACAGGGGGGAATTCACCCCTCCACTTT.

This sequence joins TRBV5-1 and TRBJ2-7, with a tentative D call TRBD1 (6 bases). The CDR3 totals 15 residues. The V end was cut by 0 bases, the J end by 5 bases, with 15 bases between. The V gene's germline CDR1 is SGHRS and CDR2 YFSETQ. The CDR3 loop is CASSLEVWTVDEQYF. CDR3 DNA sequence: TGCGCCAGCAGCTTGGAGGTATGGACAGTCGACGAGCAGTACTTC.

As regards this clonotype: Because the CDR3's place on the DNA is in doubt, the DNA is left out and the CDR3 is given as listed by TCRdb. The rearrangement links TRBV28 to TRBJ2-7; the table's D call of TRBD2 was not tested on the DNA. Looked up from germline, CDR1 is MDHEN and CDR2 is SYDVKM. The CDR3 length is 17 residues, termini included. CDR3 protein: CASSSSGGAGPYYEQYF.

This rearrangement joins TRBV5-1 to TRBJ2-5, with 7 bases lining up with TRBD1. With 3 bases clipped from V and 4 bases from J, the junction kept 12 bases outside the gene matches. CDR1 SGHRS and CDR2 YFSETQ come from the germline V gene. The CDR3 consists of 16 residues. This CDR3 is CASSWESTGKGETQYF. The CDR3 DNA reads as TGCGCCAGCAGCTGGGAGTCGACAGGGAAGGGAGAGACCCAGTACTTC.

This clonotype showed up just once. The gene calls are TRBV20-1 and TRBJ2-3; maybe TRBD2 (10 bases). The CDR3 sequence is 15 residues long. V was trimmed by 7 bases and J by 3 bases, leaving 20 bases between them. Germline CDR1 and CDR2: DFQATT and SNEGSKA (reference sequence). Written as DNA, the CDR3 is TGCAGTGGCCAAACTAGCGGGACAGGGACAGATACGCAGTATTTT. Its translation is CSGQTSGTGTDTQYF.